This T cell receptor (beta chain) was identified during a study of T cell repertoires in cytomegalovirus infection. Concerning this clonotype: Its antigen is undetermined.

CDR3 length: 15 amino acids. V was pared by 0 bases and J by 1 base, with 9 bases between. Germline V gives CDR1 SGHTA, CDR2 FQGNSA. TCRdb reprocessed the reads via MiXCR and lists one record per CDR3 protein. The sample shows hundreds of thousands of distinct CDR3 sequences, under 55% of them seen only once. This sample comprised cultured PBMCs, obtained from culture after CMV antigen stimulation. This clonotype was obtained from a human donor in good health (CMV status not recorded). Some clones in this sample may be carry-over from other donors' samples. The chain employs TRBV7-2 and TRBJ2-5, with D tentatively TRBD2 (6 bases). In DNA form, the CDR3 reads TGTGCCAGCAGCTTAGCGGGGGGATCCCAAGAGACCCAGTACTTC. This codes for CASSLAGGSQETQYF.